This TCR beta chain was sequenced for a study of OX40 agonist ivuxolimab in advanced cancers. For the study in its entirety: The costimulatory receptor OX40 (CD134) was targeted by ivuxolimab, a fully human IgG2 agonistic monoclonal antibody. In the dose-escalation cohort, 82.7% of patients were male, and the mean age was roughly 60 years with a range of about 20 to 80. Partial responses occurred in three dose-escalation patients, of whom one had hepatocellular carcinoma and two had cutaneous melanoma. Prior anti-PD-1, anti-PD-L1 or anti-CTLA-4 therapy was permitted, and checkpoint inhibitors had been received by under 50% of dose-escalation patients. The paper reports the monotherapy dose-escalation portion (N of about 54 patients) of the phase I ivuxolimab trial. Intravenous ivuxolimab was administered to patients every 2 weeks at six dose levels: 0.01, 0.1, 0.3, 1.5, 3 and 10 mg/kg. The purpose of peripheral TCRbeta sequencing was to test whether ivuxolimab changed TCR sequence diversity and led to clonal T-cell expansion. Of the approximately 54 dose-escalation patients, hepatocellular carcinoma was present in around 20, melanoma in roughly 15, renal cell carcinoma in 9 and head and neck cancer in 9.

The trial excluded patients who had a history of autoimmune disease or who were on systemic immunosuppression. Peripheral blood for TCR sequencing was collected from all dose cohorts at baseline, on cycle 4 day 1, and on cycle 7 day 1. Samples were obtained from an open-label, multicenter, first-in-human phase I dose-escalation trial of ivuxolimab. Adults with locally advanced or metastatic melanoma, renal cell carcinoma, hepatocellular carcinoma or head and neck squamous cell carcinoma were enrolled in the trial. Before TCR sequencing, CD4+ and CD8+ T cells were separately sorted from peripheral blood. The CDR3 starts with the cysteine, ends with the phenylalanine, and has 13 residues. Only CDR3 DNA remains: 39 bases, in frame from the first base. Taken from the germline V gene, the CDR1 and CDR2 loops are SGHVS and FQNEAQ. V is pared back by 3 bases and J by 3 bases, with 8 bases lying between the germline termini.

About this clone: The specificity of this receptor is unknown. No much larger clonotype is one base removed from it; base qualities were not supplied.

Beyond this particular receptor, the publication reports: Low levels of normalized T-cell clonal expansion were also seen in some nonresponding patients. After ivuxolimab, more expanded clones were found on average in CD8+ T cells than in CD4+ T cells. Which antigens the clonally expanded peripheral T cells were specific for was not determined. At doses from 0.1 to 3.0 mg/kg, clonal expansion was seen in both CD4+ and CD8+ blood T cells between baseline and week 6. Partial responders in the 0.1-3.0 mg/kg groups had among the lowest normalized peripheral clonal expansion, especially among CD8+ T cells.

For sequencing of the TCRbeta CDR3 region, genomic DNA was extracted from the sorted cells. The immunoSEQ Assay was used for sequencing of TCRbeta CDR3 regions. In TCRdb, the immuneACCESS table is reduced to in-frame sequences with V and J assigned. These tables do not hold every clone; where another copy was compared, an unresolved V gene accounts for under half, and the others remain unexplained. Recorded for this sample are about 64,000 clones; 70% to 90% of them occurred a single time. About 3% of the sample is in the top ten clones. The sequencing here drew on CD4+ or CD8+ T cells sorted from blood, taken in a trial of the OX40 agonist ivuxolimab. The sequence derives from an adult with an advanced solid tumor such as melanoma, head and neck, liver or kidney cancer. The rearrangement joined TRBV7-8 to TRBJ1-1; 5 matching bases give a weak D call of TRBD1. The CDR3 region: CASSLGVDTEAFF. The DNA reads TGTGCCAGCAGCTTGGGGGTGGACACTGAAGCTTTCTTT.